This TCR beta chain was sequenced during a study of blood T cell repertoires in COVID-19. Study background: Specimens from acute and convalescent COVID-19 originated in the United States, Italy and Spain. PBMCs, B-cell-depleted T cells, or T cells were the source of the cDNA or gDNA that made up the material.

This clone came up a few times. Original analysis: Reference gene primer amplification gave estimated nucleated cell counts. Method: immunoSEQ multiplex PCR; TCRdb's copy keeps in-frame clones and lacks some. V, J and clone size derive from that table, while D and trimming were established from the DNA sequence. The sample has tens of thousands of clones, about three quarters seen once. CDR1 SGHVS and CDR2 FQNEAQ come from the germline V gene. V dropped 1 base and J dropped 7 bases, with 13 bases sitting between them. The CDR3 totals 14 residues. This chain connects TRBV7-8 to TRBJ1-2; D gene uncertain. Sequenced: peripheral blood. This TCR was sampled from a woman older than 75 with active or convalescent COVID-19. Here the CDR3 DNA reads TGTGCCAGCAGCTTAGACGAGGCGAGGGCTGGCTACACCTTC. Translation: CASSLDEARAGYTF.